This T cell receptor beta chain was sequenced during a study of OX40 agonist ivuxolimab in advanced cancers. Study-level background: Ivuxolimab was a fully human IgG2 agonistic monoclonal antibody targeting the costimulatory receptor OX40 (CD134). Patients were allowed to have had prior anti-PD-1, anti-PD-L1 or anti-CTLA-4 therapy, and 40% of the dose-escalation patients had been treated with checkpoint inhibitors. Partial responses occurred in three dose-escalation patients: two with cutaneous melanoma and one with hepatocellular carcinoma. Intravenous ivuxolimab was administered to patients every 2 weeks at six dose levels: 0.01, 0.1, 0.3, 1.5, 3 and 10 mg/kg. The purpose of peripheral TCRbeta sequencing was to test whether ivuxolimab changed TCR sequence diversity and led to clonal T-cell expansion. The monotherapy dose-escalation portion (N = 52 patients) of the phase I ivuxolimab trial is reported in the paper. Of the approximately 50 dose-escalation patients, hepatocellular carcinoma was present in around 20, melanoma in about 15, renal cell carcinoma in 9 and head and neck cancer in 9. In the dose-escalation cohort, 82.7% of patients were male, and the mean age was about 55 years, with a range of roughly 23 to 85.

For this clone: Its antigen is currently not known. The record has no base qualities; no much larger clone is one base away.

From a lookup of the germline V gene, CDR1 and CDR2 are SGHVS and FQNEAQ. V and J are truncated by 6 bases and 0 bases respectively, leaving an intervening sequence of 15 bases. The CDR3, cysteine through phenylalanine, is 16 amino acids long. Only the CDR3 part of the read is kept: 48 bases, read in frame from the first base. Patients with a history of autoimmune disease or receiving systemic immunosuppression were excluded from the trial. Peripheral blood for TCR sequencing was collected from all dose cohorts at baseline, on cycle 4 day 1, and on cycle 7 day 1. Samples were obtained from an open-label, multicenter, first-in-human phase I dose-escalation trial of ivuxolimab. The trial enrolled adults with locally advanced or metastatic head and neck squamous cell, hepatocellular, melanoma or renal cell carcinoma. CD4+ and CD8+ T cells were sorted separately from peripheral blood before TCR sequencing.

Study-wide findings and limitations: In the 0.1-3.0 mg/kg groups, partial responders were among the patients with the lowest normalized peripheral clonal expansion, particularly in CD8+ T cells. After ivuxolimab, more expanded clones were found on average in CD8+ T cells than in CD4+ T cells. Low levels of normalized T-cell clonal expansion were also seen in some nonresponding patients. Antigen specificity was not determined for the clonally expanded peripheral T cells. At doses from 0.1 to 3.0 mg/kg, clonal expansion was seen in both CD4+ and CD8+ blood T cells between baseline and week 6.

Genomic DNA was isolated from the sorted cells so that the TCRbeta CDR3 region could be sequenced. TCRbeta CDR3 regions were sequenced using the immunoSEQ Assay. In TCRdb, the immuneACCESS table is reduced to in-frame sequences with V and J assigned. These tables do not hold every clone; where another copy was compared, an unresolved V gene accounts for under half, and the others remain unexplained. The sample table lists around 48,000 clones, approximately 81% of them with a count of one. The biggest ten clones account for roughly a tenth of the sample. Recombination connected TRBV7-8 to TRBJ1-3, with TRBD1 as a weak D call on 5 bases. The starting material was CD4+ or CD8+ T cells sorted from blood, obtained in a trial of the OX40 agonist ivuxolimab. The TCR was taken from an adult with an advanced solid tumor such as melanoma, head and neck, liver or kidney cancer. The CDR3 corresponds to CASSIGARGSGNTIYF. In nucleotides, the sequence is TGTGCCAGCAGTATAGGGGCGCGAGGCTCTGGAAACACCATATATTTT.